The next 15 T cell receptor beta chains were all read from a single sample in a study of blood T cell repertoires in COVID-19. Sequencing was performed with immunoSEQ multiplex PCR; in TCRdb, only in-frame clones are kept and a portion is missing. The table includes approximately 200,000 clones, 80% to 90% detected once. Sample: peripheral blood. The receptors were sampled from a man aged 35 to 55 with acute or convalescent COVID-19.

The genes are TRBV18 and TRBJ2-7; 7 bases map to TRBD2. This CDR3 has 15 residues. The germline V gene has CDR1 KGHSH and CDR2 LQKENI. The J segment lost 2 bases and the V segment lost 4 bases, leaving 8 bases of the junction unmatched. The chain's CDR3 is CASSLGGAPAYEQYF. DNA of the CDR3: TGTGCCAGCTCACTGGGAGGGGCGCCTGCCTACGAGCAGTACTTC.

This clone was seen only once. Here the CDR3 reads CASSLEPVGSEQYF. The CDR3 DNA reads TGCGCCAGCAGCTTGGAACCGGTCGGGAGCGAGCAGTACTTC. This chain joins TRBV5-1 and TRBJ2-7; a weak D match, TRBD2 (6 bases). CDR3 length: 14 residues. The V gene lost 0 bases and the J gene lost 6 bases, with 13 bases spanning the gap. Looked up from germline, CDR1 is SGHRS and CDR2 is YFSETQ.

The CDR3 nucleotides read TGCGCCAGCAGCCATACCGGGACAGCCTCAACCTATGGCTACACCTTC. Residues: CASSHTGTASTYGYTF. The chain couples TRBV4-1 to TRBJ1-2, with 7 nucleotides matching TRBD1. V was clipped by 3 bases and J by 4 bases; unmatched bases: 11. The germline gives CDR1 MGHRA, CDR2 YSYEKL. The CDR3 loop spans 16 amino acids.

This clone was found a few times. This sequence joins TRBV5-4 and TRBJ1-2, with D maybe TRBD1 (5 bases). Germline V gives CDR1 SGHNT, CDR2 YYREEE (reference sequence). Trimming removed 4 bases from V and 6 bases from J, with 19 bases in between. The CDR3 sequence is 15 residues long. DNA of the CDR3: TGTGCCAGCAGCCCGGTTGCGGGGGTGGGGAATGGCTACACCTTC. It translates to CASSPVAGVGNGYTF.

This chain connects TRBV10-3 to TRBJ2-1; TRBD2 agrees at 16 bases. CDR3 length equals 20 residues. Germline assignment: CDR1 ENHRY and CDR2 SYGVKD. Trimming at V came to 0 bases and at J to 5 bases, leaving 10 bases not matched to a gene. Here the CDR3 DNA reads TGTGCCATCAGTGAGTCAGGGACTAGCGGGGGGGCCGTTATAAACAATGAGCAGTTCTTC. As protein: CAISESGTSGGAVINNEQFF.

This clone was seen only once. DNA for the CDR3: TGCGCCAGCTGTACTCAGGGGGCTGGGGAGACCCAGTACTTC. Its translation is CASCTQGAGETQYF. The chain uses TRBV5-1 and TRBJ2-5; TRBD1 aligns across 8 bases. Germline lookup yields CDR1 SGHRS and CDR2 YFSETQ. The CDR3 covers 14 residues. Germline trimming cut 7 bases from V and 5 bases from J; bases unmatched to any gene: 10.

The chain uses TRBV6-5 and TRBJ2-3, with a weak D call TRBD1 (6 bases). V lost 6 bases to trimming and J lost 4 bases, with 11 bases between them. CDR1 and CDR2 (germline): MNHEY, SVGAGI. CDR3 length: 13 amino acids. The CDR3 DNA follows: TGTGCCAGCAGAACAGGGAGATCAGATACGCAGTATTTT. As protein: CASRTGRSDTQYF.

The chain couples TRBV18 to TRBJ1-3; D unclear. Looked up from germline, CDR1 is KGHSH and CDR2 is LQKENI. The CDR3 loop spans 14 amino acids. Between the trimmed V and J ends, which lost 2 bases and 0 bases, there was a span of 5 bases. The CDR3: CASSPSGSGNTIYF. CDR3 nucleotide sequence: TGTGCCAGCTCACCATCAGGCTCTGGAAACACCATATATTTT.

The V call is TRBV29-1, the J call TRBJ2-2, with D possibly TRBD1 on 5 matching bases. CDR3 size: 13 residues. V was trimmed by 3 bases and J by 2 bases, leaving 7 bases between them. Germline CDR1 and CDR2: SQVTM and ANQGSEA. Here the CDR3 reads CSVDRTNTGELFF. The DNA of the CDR3 is TGCAGCGTTGACAGGACAAACACCGGGGAGCTGTTTTTT.

The CDR3 nucleotides read TGCGCCAGCAGCGAGACAGGGGGGCTAATGAACACTGAAGCTTTCTTT. This gives the protein CASSETGGLMNTEAFF. This rearrangement joins TRBV4-1 to TRBJ1-1, with 9 bases aligning to TRBD1. Germline CDR1 reads MGHRA; CDR2 reads YSYEKL. The length of the CDR3 is 16 residues. The V segment lost 5 bases and the J segment 0 bases; nucleotides outside the gene matches: 7.

The gene calls are TRBV12-3 or TRBV12-4 and TRBJ2-1, with D unclear. The CDR3 covers 11 residues. Trimming pared 7 bases from V and 5 bases from J, leaving 6 bases between. The chain's CDR3 is CASNSNNEQFF. The DNA for the CDR3 is TGTGCCAGCAATTCCAACAATGAGCAGTTCTTC.

The chain has TRBV13 and TRBJ2-1; 8 nucleotides agree with TRBD2. The germline V gene encodes CDR1 PRHDT and CDR2 FYEKMQ (reference sequence). The length of the CDR3 is 18 residues. J was trimmed by 0 bases and V by 1 base; bases with no gene match: 8. This CDR3 reads CASSLVRTSTISYNEQFF. The CDR3 DNA follows: TGTGCCAGCAGCTTAGTTCGGACTAGCACTATCTCCTACAATGAGCAGTTCTTC.

The chain couples TRBV7-8 to TRBJ1-2; 8 nucleotides agree with TRBD1. Trimming removed 5 bases from V and 7 bases from J; junction bases left unmatched: 6. The CDR3 length is 13 residues. Germline CDR1 and CDR2: SGHVS and FQNEAQ. The CDR3 sequence: CASSRDRGSGYTF. The CDR3 DNA is TGTGCCAGCAGCCGCGACAGGGGAAGTGGCTACACCTTC.

Comments on this clone: The identical CDR3 is also encoded by other nucleotide sequences in the sample. This chain uses TRBV6-5 with TRBJ1-2; D may be TRBD1 (5 bases). Germline loops: CDR1 MNHEY, CDR2 SVGAGI. CDR3 length: 12 residues. V dropped 2 bases and J dropped 4 bases, with 5 bases sitting between them. The CDR3 sequence is CASSYRGYGYTF. CDR3 nucleotide sequence: TGTGCCAGCAGTTACAGGGGCTATGGCTACACCTTC.

This rearrangement joins TRBV3-1 (or the pseudogene TRBV3-2) to TRBJ1-1; maybe TRBD1 (5 bases). V was shortened by 3 bases and J by 7 bases, with 15 bases between the two germline ends. CDR1 and CDR2 (germline): LGHDT, YNNKEL (reference sequence). CDR3 length: 14 residues. This chain's CDR3 is CASSQSGSVREAFF. The CDR3 DNA reads as TGTGCCAGCAGCCAGTCAGGGTCAGTCCGTGAAGCTTTCTTT.